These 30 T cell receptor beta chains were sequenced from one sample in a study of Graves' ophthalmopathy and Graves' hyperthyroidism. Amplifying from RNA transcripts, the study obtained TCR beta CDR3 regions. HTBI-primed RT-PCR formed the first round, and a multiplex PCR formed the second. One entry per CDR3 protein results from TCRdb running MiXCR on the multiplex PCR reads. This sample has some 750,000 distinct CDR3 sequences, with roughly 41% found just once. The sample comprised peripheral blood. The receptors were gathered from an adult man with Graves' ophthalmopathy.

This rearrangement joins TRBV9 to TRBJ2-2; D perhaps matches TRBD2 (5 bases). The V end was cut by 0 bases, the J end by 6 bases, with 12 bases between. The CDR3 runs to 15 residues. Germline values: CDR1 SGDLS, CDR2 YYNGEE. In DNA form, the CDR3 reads TGTGCCAGCAGCGTAGGCGGGTCTAGGGCCGGGGAGCTGTTTTTT. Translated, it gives CASSVGGSRAGELFF.

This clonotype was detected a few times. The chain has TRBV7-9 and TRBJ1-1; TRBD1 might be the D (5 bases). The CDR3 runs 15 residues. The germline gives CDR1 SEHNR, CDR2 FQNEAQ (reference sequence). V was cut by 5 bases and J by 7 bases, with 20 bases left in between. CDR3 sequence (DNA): TGTGCCAGCAGCCCCGAGATCGGGACCGAAGTTGAAGCTTTCTTT. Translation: CASSPEIGTEVEAFF.

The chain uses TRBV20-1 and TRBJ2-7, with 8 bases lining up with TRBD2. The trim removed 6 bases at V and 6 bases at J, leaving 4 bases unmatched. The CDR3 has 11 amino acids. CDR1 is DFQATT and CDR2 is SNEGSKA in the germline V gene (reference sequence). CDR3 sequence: CSAGRGGEQYF. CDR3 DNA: TGCAGTGCCGGTCGGGGGGGCGAGCAGTACTTC.

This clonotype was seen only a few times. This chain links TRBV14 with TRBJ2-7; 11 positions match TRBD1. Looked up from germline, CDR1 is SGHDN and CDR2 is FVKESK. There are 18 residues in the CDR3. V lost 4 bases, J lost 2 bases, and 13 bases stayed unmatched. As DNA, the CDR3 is TGTGCCAGCAGCCGCAGACCTAAGGGGACAGGGGGTCCCTACGAGCAGTACTTC. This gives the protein CASSRRPKGTGGPYEQYF.

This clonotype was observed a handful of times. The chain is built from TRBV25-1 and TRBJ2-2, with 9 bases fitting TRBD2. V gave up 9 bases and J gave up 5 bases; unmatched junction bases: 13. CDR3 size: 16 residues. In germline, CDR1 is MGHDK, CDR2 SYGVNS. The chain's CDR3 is CASMAAGGVWTGELFF. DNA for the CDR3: TGTGCCAGTATGGCGGCGGGAGGGGTATGGACCGGGGAGCTGTTTTTT.

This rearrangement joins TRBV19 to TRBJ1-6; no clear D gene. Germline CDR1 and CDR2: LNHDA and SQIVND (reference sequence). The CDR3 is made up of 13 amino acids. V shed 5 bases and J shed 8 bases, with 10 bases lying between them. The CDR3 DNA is TGTGCCAGTAGTGCCTCTACGGATTCACCCCTCCACTTT. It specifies CASSASTDSPLHF.

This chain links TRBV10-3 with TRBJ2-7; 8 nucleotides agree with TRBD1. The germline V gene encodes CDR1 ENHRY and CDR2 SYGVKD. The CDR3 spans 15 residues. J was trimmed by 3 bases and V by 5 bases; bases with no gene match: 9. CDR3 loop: CAISLGTGRYYEQYF. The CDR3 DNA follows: TGTGCCATCAGTCTAGGGACAGGCAGGTACTACGAGCAGTACTTC.

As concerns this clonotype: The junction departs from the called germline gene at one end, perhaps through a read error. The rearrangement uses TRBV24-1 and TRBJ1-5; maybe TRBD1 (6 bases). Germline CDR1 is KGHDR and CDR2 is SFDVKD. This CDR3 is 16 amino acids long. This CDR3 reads CASSTSGGLSNQPQHF. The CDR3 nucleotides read TGTGCCAGCAGTACCTCGGGGGGCCTGAGCAATCAGCCCCAGCATTTT.

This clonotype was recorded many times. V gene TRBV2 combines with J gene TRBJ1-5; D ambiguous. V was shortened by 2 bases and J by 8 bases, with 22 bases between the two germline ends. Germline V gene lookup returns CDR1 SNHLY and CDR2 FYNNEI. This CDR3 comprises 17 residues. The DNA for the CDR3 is TGTGCCAGCAGTGAAAGGCAGCTAAACTACCTTGGGGAGCCCCAGCATTTT. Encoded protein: CASSERQLNYLGEPQHF.

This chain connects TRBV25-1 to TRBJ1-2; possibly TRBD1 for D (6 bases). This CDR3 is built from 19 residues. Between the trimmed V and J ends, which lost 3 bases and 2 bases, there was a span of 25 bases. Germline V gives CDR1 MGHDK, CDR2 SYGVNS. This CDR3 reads CASSDSSLPSLTGNYGYTF. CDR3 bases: TGTGCCAGCAGTGACAGCAGCCTCCCTTCCCTAACAGGGAACTATGGCTACACCTTC.

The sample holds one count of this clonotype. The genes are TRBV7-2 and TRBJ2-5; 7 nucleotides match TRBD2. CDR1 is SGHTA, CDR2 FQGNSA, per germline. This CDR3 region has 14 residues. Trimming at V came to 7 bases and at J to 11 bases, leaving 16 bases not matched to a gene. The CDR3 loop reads CASNAGVPTDTQYF. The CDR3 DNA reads TGTGCCAGCAACGCGGGAGTCCCCACAGATACGCAGTACTTC.

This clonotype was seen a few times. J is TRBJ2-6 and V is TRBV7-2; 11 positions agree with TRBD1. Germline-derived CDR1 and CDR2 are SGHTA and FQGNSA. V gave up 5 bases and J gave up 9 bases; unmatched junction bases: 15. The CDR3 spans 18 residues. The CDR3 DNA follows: TGTGCCAGCAGCCCCAAAATCGGGACAGGGGGGCCCCTCAACGTCCTGACTTTC. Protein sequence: CASSPKIGTGGPLNVLTF.

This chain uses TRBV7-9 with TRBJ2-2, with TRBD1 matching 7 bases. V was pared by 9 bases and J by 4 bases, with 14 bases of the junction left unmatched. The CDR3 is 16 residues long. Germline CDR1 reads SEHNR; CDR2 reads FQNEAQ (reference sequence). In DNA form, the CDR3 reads TGTGCCAGTATAAATCCGGGACAGAGACGCACCGGGGAGCTGTTTTTT. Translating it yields CASINPGQRRTGELFF. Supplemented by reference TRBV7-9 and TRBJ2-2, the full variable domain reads DTGVSQNPRHKITKRGQNVTFRCDPISEHNRLYWYRQTLGQGPEFLTYFQNEAQLEKSRLLSDRFSAERPKGSFSTLEIQRTEQGDSAMYLCASINPGQRRTGELFFGEGSRLTVL.

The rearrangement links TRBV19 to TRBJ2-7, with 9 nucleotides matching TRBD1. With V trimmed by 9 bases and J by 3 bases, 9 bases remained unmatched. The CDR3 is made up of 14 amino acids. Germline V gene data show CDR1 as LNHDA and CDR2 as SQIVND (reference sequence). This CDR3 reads CARLPGQGVYEQYF. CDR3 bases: TGTGCCAGGTTACCGGGACAGGGCGTCTACGAGCAGTACTTC.

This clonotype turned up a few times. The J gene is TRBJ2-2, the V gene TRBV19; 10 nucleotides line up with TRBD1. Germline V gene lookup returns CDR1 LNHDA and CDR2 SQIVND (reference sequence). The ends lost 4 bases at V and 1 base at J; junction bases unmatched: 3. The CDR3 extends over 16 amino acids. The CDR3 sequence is CASSTDRGLNTGELFF. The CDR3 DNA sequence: TGTGCCAGTAGTACCGACAGGGGGCTGAACACCGGGGAGCTGTTTTTT.

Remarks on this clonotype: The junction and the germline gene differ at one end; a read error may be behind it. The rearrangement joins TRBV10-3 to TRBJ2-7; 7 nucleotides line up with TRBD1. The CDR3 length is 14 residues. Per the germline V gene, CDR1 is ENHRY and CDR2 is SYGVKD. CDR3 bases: TGTGCCAGCAGTTACCTGAGGGGGCCTTACGAGCAGTACTTC. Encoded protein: CASSYLRGPYEQYF.

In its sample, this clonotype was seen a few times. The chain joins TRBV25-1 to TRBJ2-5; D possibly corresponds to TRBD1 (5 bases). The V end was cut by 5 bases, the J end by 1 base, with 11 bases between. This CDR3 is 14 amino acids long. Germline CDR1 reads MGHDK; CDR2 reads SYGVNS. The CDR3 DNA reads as TGTGCCAGCAGTCCGCAGGGTCTCCAAGAGACCCAGTACTTC. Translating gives CASSPQGLQETQYF.

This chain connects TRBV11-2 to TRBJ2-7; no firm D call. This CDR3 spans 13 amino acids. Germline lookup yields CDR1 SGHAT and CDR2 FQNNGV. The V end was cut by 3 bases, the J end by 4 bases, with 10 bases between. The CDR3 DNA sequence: TGTGCCAGCAGCTTGTCGAACCGGTACGAGCAGTACTTC. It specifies CASSLSNRYEQYF.

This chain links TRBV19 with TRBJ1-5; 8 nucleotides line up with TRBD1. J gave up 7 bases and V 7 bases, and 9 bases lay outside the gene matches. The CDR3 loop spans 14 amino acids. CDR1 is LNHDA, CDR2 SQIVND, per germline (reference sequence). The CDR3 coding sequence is TGTGCCAGTACTGTCCAGGGGGCTCGGCAGCCCCAGCATTTT. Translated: CASTVQGARQPQHF.

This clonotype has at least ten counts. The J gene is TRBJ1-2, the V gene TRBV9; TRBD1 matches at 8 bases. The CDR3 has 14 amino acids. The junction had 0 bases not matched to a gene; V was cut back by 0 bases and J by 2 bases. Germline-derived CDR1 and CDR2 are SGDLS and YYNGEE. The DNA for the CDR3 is TGTGCCAGCAGCGTAGGACAGGGGAACTATGGCTACACCTTC. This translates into CASSVGQGNYGYTF.

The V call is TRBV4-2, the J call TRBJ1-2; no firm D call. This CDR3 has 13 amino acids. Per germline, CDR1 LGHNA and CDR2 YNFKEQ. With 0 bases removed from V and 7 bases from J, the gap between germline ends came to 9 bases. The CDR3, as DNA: TGTGCCAGCAGCCAAGATTTGGAGGGTGGCTACACCTTC. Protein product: CASSQDLEGGYTF.

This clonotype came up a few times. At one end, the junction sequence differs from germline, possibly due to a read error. The CDR3, as DNA: TGCAGTGCCGAGGCCGGGACAGGGAAGTTCTTC. Its protein is CSAEAGTGKFF. V usage is TRBV20-1 and J usage is TRBJ2-7; 9 nucleotides match TRBD1. The CDR3 runs to 11 residues. From germline, CDR1 is DFQATT and CDR2 SNEGSKA (reference sequence).

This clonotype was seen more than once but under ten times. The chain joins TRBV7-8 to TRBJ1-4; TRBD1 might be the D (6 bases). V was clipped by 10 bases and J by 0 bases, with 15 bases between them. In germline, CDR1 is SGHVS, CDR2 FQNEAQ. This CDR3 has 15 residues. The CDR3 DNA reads TGTGCCACCCGAGGGGGGAGGGCAACTAATGAAAAACTGTTTTTT. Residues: CATRGGRATNEKLFF.

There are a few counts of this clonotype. The CDR3 nucleotides are TGTGCCAGCAGCCCTAAGCGGGGGGGCGAGACCCAGTACTTC. It encodes CASSPKRGGETQYF. The chain joins TRBV3-1 to TRBJ2-5, with 10 bases aligning to TRBD2. The CDR3 runs to 14 residues. The germline V gene has CDR1 LGHDT and CDR2 YNNKEL (reference sequence). Germline trimming cut 4 bases from V and 5 bases from J; bases unmatched to any gene: 4.

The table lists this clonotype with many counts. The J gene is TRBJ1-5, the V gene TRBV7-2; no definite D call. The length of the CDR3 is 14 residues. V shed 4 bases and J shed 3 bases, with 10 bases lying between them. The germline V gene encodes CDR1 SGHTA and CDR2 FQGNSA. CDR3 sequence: CASSSGPINQPQHF. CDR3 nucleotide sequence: TGTGCCAGCAGCTCAGGACCGATCAATCAGCCCCAGCATTTT.

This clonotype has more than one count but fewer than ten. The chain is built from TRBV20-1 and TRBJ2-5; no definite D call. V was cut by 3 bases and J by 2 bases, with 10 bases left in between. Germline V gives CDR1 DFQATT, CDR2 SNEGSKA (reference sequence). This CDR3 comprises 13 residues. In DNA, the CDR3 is TGCAGTGCTAGTGATCTAGATCAAGAGACCCAGTACTTC. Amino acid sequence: CSASDLDQETQYF.

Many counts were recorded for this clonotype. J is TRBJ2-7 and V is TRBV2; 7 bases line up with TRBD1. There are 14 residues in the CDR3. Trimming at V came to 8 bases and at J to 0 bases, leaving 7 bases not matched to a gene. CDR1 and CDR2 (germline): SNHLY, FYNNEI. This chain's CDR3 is CASGRDSSSYEQYF. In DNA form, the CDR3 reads TGTGCCAGCGGCCGGGACAGTAGCTCCTACGAGCAGTACTTC.

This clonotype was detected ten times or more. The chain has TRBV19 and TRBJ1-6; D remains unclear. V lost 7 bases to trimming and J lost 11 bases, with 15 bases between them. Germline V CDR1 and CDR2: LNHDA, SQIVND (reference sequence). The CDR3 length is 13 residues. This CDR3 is CASTTGPGTPLHF. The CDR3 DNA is TGTGCCAGTACCACCGGGCCGGGCACACCCCTCCACTTT.

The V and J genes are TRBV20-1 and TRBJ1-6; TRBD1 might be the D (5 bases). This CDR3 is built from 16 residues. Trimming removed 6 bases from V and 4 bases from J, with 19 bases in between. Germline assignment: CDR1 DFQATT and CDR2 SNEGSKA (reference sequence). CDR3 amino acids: CSANPGATKYNSPLHF. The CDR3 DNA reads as TGCAGTGCGAACCCCGGGGCCACCAAGTATAATTCACCCCTCCACTTT.

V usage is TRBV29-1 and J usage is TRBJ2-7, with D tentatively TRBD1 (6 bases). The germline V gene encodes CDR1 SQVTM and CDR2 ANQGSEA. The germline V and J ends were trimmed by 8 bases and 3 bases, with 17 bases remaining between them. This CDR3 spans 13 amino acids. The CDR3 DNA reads TGCAGCACCATCACAGGGTTGCACTACGAGCAGTACTTC. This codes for CSTITGLHYEQYF.